This passage covers 9 T cell receptor beta chains from one sample sequenced in a study of OX40 agonist ivuxolimab in advanced cancers. Measured with immunoSEQ multiplex PCR; TCRdb has only the in-frame clones, and not every one. The table records 55,000 to 75,000 clones, 80% to 85% of them present only once. The sample here was CD4+ or CD8+ T cells sorted from blood, taken in a trial of the OX40 agonist ivuxolimab. Receptor source: an adult with an advanced solid tumor such as melanoma, head and neck, liver or kidney cancer.

The chain links TRBV6-1 to TRBJ1-5, with unresolved D. This CDR3 contains 12 residues. V shed 7 bases and J shed 0 bases, with 4 bases lying between them. The germline gives CDR1 MNHNS, CDR2 SASEGT. The CDR3 protein is CASTDSNQPQHF. DNA of the CDR3: TGTGCCAGCACCGATAGCAATCAGCCCCAGCATTTT.

V gene TRBV10-3 combines with J gene TRBJ2-6, with TRBD1 as a possible D gene (6 bases). The germline CDR1 and CDR2 sequences are ENHRY and SYGVKD. Trimming took 8 bases from V and 0 from J, leaving 11 bases between them. The CDR3 runs to 15 residues. The CDR3 sequence: CAIAGANSGANVLTF. Written as DNA, the CDR3 is TGTGCCATCGCAGGGGCAAACTCTGGGGCCAACGTCCTGACTTTC.

This chain joins TRBV15 and TRBJ1-2; 7 bases map to TRBD1. V was pared by 0 bases and J by 6 bases, with 10 bases of the junction left unmatched. This CDR3 spans 16 amino acids. From germline, CDR1 is LNHNV and CDR2 YYDKDF (reference sequence). CDR3 region: CATSRDPATGKDGYTF. In nucleotides, the CDR3 is TGTGCCACCAGCAGAGATCCGGCGACAGGGAAGGATGGCTACACCTTC.

This chain connects TRBV29-1 to TRBJ2-5, with D possibly called TRBD1 or TRBD2 (6 bases each). Trimming shortened V by 2 bases and J by 0 bases, and 13 bases separated the two germline ends. Germline V CDR1 and CDR2: SQVTM, ANQGSEA. CDR3 length: 15 amino acids. The CDR3 spells CSVEKGDWYQETQYF. The CDR3 coding sequence is TGCAGCGTTGAAAAGGGGGACTGGTACCAAGAGACCCAGTACTTC.

J is TRBJ1-1 and V is TRBV5-1, with a weak D call TRBD1 (6 bases). V was pared by 0 bases and J by 1 base, with 13 bases between. CDR1 SGHRS and CDR2 YFSETQ come from the germline V gene. The CDR3 is 16 residues long. CDR3 DNA: TGCGCCAGCAGCTTGGCGGGGGGCAGATCGAACACTGAAGCTTTCTTT. It yields the protein CASSLAGGRSNTEAFF.

The chain couples TRBV6-6 to TRBJ1-5; D possibly corresponds to TRBD1 (6 bases). CDR1 and CDR2 from the germline V gene are MNHNY and SVGAGI (reference sequence). CDR3 length: 14 residues. The V gene lost 6 bases and the J gene lost 2 bases, with 11 bases spanning the gap. CDR3 sequence (DNA): TGTGCCAGCAGCCAGGGGTTAGGCAATCAGCCCCAGCATTTT. It is translated as CASSQGLGNQPQHF.

As for this clone: Other nucleotide sequences from this sample produce the same CDR3. The J gene is TRBJ1-4, the V gene TRBV30; D remains ambiguous. The CDR3 sequence is 12 residues long. Germline loops: CDR1 GTSNPN, CDR2 SVGIG (reference sequence). The germline V and J ends were trimmed by 0 bases and 8 bases, with 7 bases remaining between them. CDR3 in amino acids: CAWSVRGEKLFF. The CDR3 DNA sequence: TGTGCCTGGAGTGTGAGAGGGGAAAAACTGTTTTTT.

The chain couples TRBV7-2 to TRBJ2-1; 11 bases fit TRBD2. V was clipped by 5 bases and J by 10 bases; unmatched bases: 10. Germline CDR1 is SGHTA and CDR2 is FQGNSA. CDR3 length: 15 residues. The DNA of the CDR3 is TGTGCCAGCAGCCGAGTTCTAGCGGGGGGCGTAGAGCAGTTCTTC. Amino acid sequence: CASSRVLAGGVEQFF. Based on the CDR3 plus reference TRBV7-2 and TRBJ2-1, the full variable domain is GAGVSQSPSNKVTEKGKDVELRCDPISGHTALYWYRQSLGQGLEFLIYFQGNSAPDKSGLPSDRFSAERTGGSVSTLTIQRTQQEDSAVYLCASSRVLAGGVEQFFGPGTRLTVL.

The rearrangement joins TRBV6-1 to TRBJ1-2; D call uncertain. Trimming removed 4 bases at V and 3 bases at J, with 9 bases between. Germline CDR1 MNHNS, CDR2 SASEGT. The CDR3 has 13 residues. The CDR3 protein is CASSARDYYGYTF. DNA of the CDR3: TGTGCCAGCAGTGCGCGGGATTACTATGGCTACACCTTC.